The 32 T cell receptor beta chains reported below all come from one sample, sequenced in a study of T cell responses to AZD1222 COVID-19 vaccine. Libraries were prepared by immunoSEQ multiplex PCR; TCRdb keeps only in-frame clonotypes and omits some of them. The data show about 120,000 clones, with less than 90% seen just once and approximately 30% held by the top ten. Sample: peripheral blood, taken on day 0 of AZD1222 vaccination. The receptors shown here come from an adult in good health.

The chain combines TRBV30 with TRBJ2-3, with TRBD2 matching over 10 bases. This CDR3 comprises 14 residues. CDR1 and CDR2 (germline): GTSNPN, SVGIG (reference sequence). V lost 5 bases and J lost 10; bases outside the gene matches: 12. CDR3 residues: CAWGGSSGSTPQYF. For the CDR3, the DNA is TGTGCCTGGGGAGGGTCTAGCGGGAGTACCCCGCAGTATTTT. The full variable domain, with the rest looked up from reference TRBV30 and TRBJ2-3, is SQTIHQWPATLVQPVGSPLSLECTVEGTSNPNLYWYRQAAGRGLQLLFYSVGIGQISSEVPQNLSASRPQDRQFILSSKKLLLSDSGFYLCAWGGSSGSTPQYFGPGTRLTVL.

The rearrangement links TRBV7-2 to TRBJ1-5; D ambiguous. Germline V gene lookup returns CDR1 SGHTA and CDR2 FQGNSA. This CDR3 has 15 residues. Trimming left V 1 base short and J 1 base short, with 8 bases between. The chain's CDR3 is CASSLGTGSNQPQHF. The DNA of the CDR3 is TGTGCCAGCAGCTTAGGGACTGGGAGCAATCAGCCCCAGCATTTT.

This chain connects TRBV6-2 or TRBV6-3 to TRBJ1-2, with 7 bases lining up with TRBD1. Germline values: CDR1 MNHEY, CDR2 SVGEGT. The CDR3 totals 17 residues. The J segment lost 5 bases and the V segment lost 2 bases, leaving 14 bases of the junction unmatched. CDR3 nucleotide sequence: TGTGCCAGCAGTTACCCCGGACAGGACCCCGCCATTTATGGCTACACCTTC. It specifies CASSYPGQDPAIYGYTF.

The chain recombines TRBV21-1 with TRBJ1-5; TRBD1, as called in the table, went unchecked against the DNA. TRBV21-1 is listed as a pseudogene. This CDR3 contains 18 residues. The CDR3 is CASSKARRKQGTNQPQHF. The CDR3 DNA follows: TGTGCCAGCAGCAAAGCGCGGAGGAAACAGGGGACCAATCAGCCCCAGCATTTT.

The chain combines TRBV27 with TRBJ2-3; 8 bases line up with TRBD2. J gave up 1 base and V 6 bases, and 9 bases lay outside the gene matches. The germline V gene has CDR1 MNHEY and CDR2 SMNVEV (reference sequence). The CDR3 runs to 16 residues. The CDR3 spells CASSPEAGVRTDTQYF. The CDR3 DNA sequence: TGTGCCAGCAGCCCAGAAGCGGGAGTTCGCACAGATACGCAGTATTTT.

The rearrangement uses TRBV12-5 and TRBJ1-6, with D perhaps matching TRBD1 (5 bases). The CDR3 is made up of 13 amino acids. Germline values: CDR1 LGHNT, CDR2 FRNRAP. The V end lost 4 bases, the J end lost 9 bases, and 10 bases lay between the germline ends. The CDR3, as DNA: TGTGCTAGTGGTTCCGGTACAGGTTCACCCCTCCACTTT. Its translation: CASGSGTGSPLHF.

This chain connects TRBV6-5 to TRBJ1-1; weak D call: TRBD1 (6 bases). The germline V gene has CDR1 MNHEY and CDR2 SVGAGI. V dropped 8 bases and J dropped 2 bases, with 15 bases sitting between them. The CDR3 extends over 14 amino acids. The CDR3 is CASQLDSFNTEAFF. The DNA for the CDR3 is TGTGCCAGCCAGCTGGACAGTTTCAACACTGAAGCTTTCTTT.

The CDR3 coding sequence is TGCAGCGTCGCCGAGGGGTATGGCTACACCTTC. This codes for CSVAEGYGYTF. The rearrangement links TRBV29-1 to TRBJ1-2; a possible D gene is TRBD1 (5 bases). The CDR3 is made up of 11 amino acids. The ends were cut back, 6 bases at V and 5 bases at J, with 10 bases in the middle. Germline-derived CDR1 and CDR2 are SQVTM and ANQGSEA.

This clone was observed a handful of times. Given the absence of the conserved phenylalanine or tryptophan at the CDR3 end, a read error is likely. The limits of the CDR3 on the DNA are not certain, so only TCRdb's listed CDR3 is given. The chain links TRBV27 to TRBJ2-7; no check of the table's D call, TRBD1, against the DNA was made. Germline CDR1 is MNHEY and CDR2 is SMNVEV (reference sequence). Inclusive of both ends, the CDR3 amounts to 10 amino acids. The chain's CDR3 is CASSTGTGLL.

This chain joins TRBV9 and TRBJ2-3; TRBD1 or TRBD2 may be the D gene (5 bases each). Trimming took 4 bases from V and 2 from J, leaving 11 bases between them. CDR1 and CDR2 (germline): SGDLS, YYNGEE. The CDR3 covers 14 residues. The chain's CDR3 is CASSPRGTTDTQYF. CDR3 DNA: TGTGCCAGCAGCCCCCGGGGCACCACAGATACGCAGTATTTT.

The rearrangement joins TRBV27 to TRBJ1-4; D uncertain. V was cut by 4 bases and J by 3 bases, with 9 bases left in between. The germline CDR1 and CDR2 sequences are MNHEY and SMNVEV (reference sequence). CDR3 length: 14 amino acids. Here the CDR3 reads CASSSGIANEKLFF. CDR3 bases: TGTGCCAGCAGTTCGGGGATTGCTAATGAAAAACTGTTTTTT.

V and J are TRBV19 and TRBJ1-2; D not resolved. V was cut by 4 bases and J by 5 bases, with 17 bases left in between. The CDR3 has 15 residues. Per germline, CDR1 LNHDA and CDR2 SQIVND (reference sequence). CDR3 region: CASSNLGREEYGYTF. Here the CDR3 DNA reads TGTGCCAGTAGTAACCTGGGCCGGGAAGAATATGGCTACACCTTC.

V gene TRBV6-5 combines with J gene TRBJ2-3; D not resolved. The CDR3 totals 15 residues. Germline assignment: CDR1 MNHEY and CDR2 SVGAGI. V was trimmed by 2 bases and J by 2 bases, leaving 11 bases between them. The CDR3 DNA sequence: TGTGCCAGCAGTTACCAGGCAGGCATCACAGATACGCAGTATTTT. It specifies CASSYQAGITDTQYF.

This chain joins TRBV5-8 and TRBJ2-7; tentatively, D is TRBD1 (6 bases). Trimming stripped 0 bases from V and 3 bases from J, with 10 bases between. The CDR3 length is 14 residues. Looked up from germline, CDR1 is SGHTS and CDR2 is YDEGEE. CDR3 loop: CASSLDRAVYEQYF. DNA for the CDR3: TGTGCCAGCAGCTTGGACAGGGCCGTCTACGAGCAGTACTTC.

J is TRBJ1-2 and V is TRBV6-5, with 10 bases identical to TRBD1. V trimming: 7 bases; J trimming: 4 bases; junction bases outside the gene matches: 6. The CDR3 runs 14 residues. The germline V gene encodes CDR1 MNHEY and CDR2 SVGAGI. CDR3 sequence (DNA): TGTGCCAGCACCCCGACAGGGGGCTTCTATGGCTACACCTTC. It codes for CASTPTGGFYGYTF.

This clone was detected a few times. The chain couples TRBV7-2 to TRBJ1-6; D is possibly TRBD1 (6 bases). The CDR3 consists of 16 residues. The V and J ends lost 3 bases and 7 bases respectively, with 16 bases between them. The germline V gene encodes CDR1 SGHTA and CDR2 FQGNSA. The CDR3 DNA is TGTGCCAGCAGCTTCAGAGGGCCTCAGGGGAATTCACCCCTCCACTTT. It is translated as CASSFRGPQGNSPLHF.

This rearrangement joins TRBV2 to TRBJ2-3, with TRBD2 matching over 7 bases. Germline CDR1 is SNHLY and CDR2 is FYNNEI. V lost 4 bases, J lost 7 bases, and 11 bases stayed unmatched. This CDR3 spans 15 amino acids. CDR3 residues: CASSGFGGSGNTQYF. As DNA, the CDR3 is TGTGCCAGCAGTGGTTTCGGGGGGTCGGGAAATACGCAGTATTTT.

The chain has TRBV10-3 and TRBJ2-3, with TRBD1 matching over 7 bases. Germline V gene lookup returns CDR1 ENHRY and CDR2 SYGVKD. The junction had 5 bases not matched to a gene; V was cut back by 7 bases and J by 1 base. The CDR3 covers 14 residues. The CDR3: CAITTGSGTDTQYF. The CDR3 coding sequence is TGTGCCATCACGACAGGGTCAGGCACAGATACGCAGTATTTT.

The genes are TRBV6-6 and TRBJ1-6, with TRBD1 identical over 8 bases. J lost 10 bases, V lost 6 bases, and 11 bases had no gene match. Germline V gene lookup returns CDR1 MNHNY and CDR2 SVGAGI (reference sequence). The CDR3 loop spans 15 amino acids. As DNA, the CDR3 is TGTGCCAGCAGGCAAGCAGGGGGCGAGGGATCACCCCTCCACTTT. As protein: CASRQAGGEGSPLHF.

V usage is TRBV7-3 and J usage is TRBJ2-5, with D possibly being TRBD2 (7 bases). The CDR3 extends over 14 amino acids. Germline CDR1 and CDR2: SGHTA and FQGTGA. Between the trimmed V and J ends, which lost 5 bases and 5 bases, there was a span of 15 bases. CDR3 sequence (DNA): TGTGCCAGCAGCCCATCGGGGGGCTGGGAGACCCAGTACTTC. It specifies CASSPSGGWETQYF.

With regard to this clone: This sample also contains other DNA sequences that code for the same CDR3. The V and J genes are TRBV7-3 and TRBJ2-2; D unclear. Trimming removed 4 bases at V and 3 bases at J, with 3 bases between. Germline loops: CDR1 SGHTA, CDR2 FQGTGA. This CDR3 comprises 12 residues. CDR3 loop: CASSSYTGELFF. The CDR3 DNA sequence: TGTGCCAGCAGCTCTTACACCGGGGAGCTGTTTTTT.

The chain joins TRBV5-1 to TRBJ2-1; TRBD2 aligns across 9 bases. Trimming removed 6 bases from V and 2 bases from J; junction bases left unmatched: 6. The CDR3 spans 15 residues. Germline CDR1 reads SGHRS; CDR2 reads YFSETQ. CDR3 bases: TGCGCCAGCACCTTCGGACTAGCGCCCTACAATGAGCAGTTCTTC. Amino acids: CASTFGLAPYNEQFF.

The chain has TRBV27 and TRBJ2-7, with 9 bases identical to TRBD2. V shed 5 bases and J 2 bases; nucleotides not matched to a gene: 16. The CDR3 covers 18 residues. Looked up from germline, CDR1 is MNHEY and CDR2 is SMNVEV (reference sequence). The chain's CDR3 is CASSVTGETSGSTYEQYF. The CDR3 DNA reads as TGTGCCAGCAGTGTTACAGGGGAAACTAGCGGGTCGACCTACGAGCAGTACTTC.

The genes are TRBV6-5 and TRBJ1-1; D not resolved. CDR3 size: 14 residues. CDR1 and CDR2 from the germline V gene are MNHEY and SVGAGI. Trimming removed 2 bases from V and 3 bases from J, with 10 bases in between. The CDR3 is CASSYRQRDTEAFF. CDR3 DNA: TGTGCCAGCAGTTACCGTCAGAGGGACACTGAAGCTTTCTTT.

The V call is TRBV7-3, the J call TRBJ2-2, with D possibly called TRBD1 or TRBD2 (6 bases each). V gave up 5 bases and J gave up 6 bases, with 10 bases separating them. This CDR3 spans 13 amino acids. Germline V gene lookup returns CDR1 SGHTA and CDR2 FQGTGA. The CDR3 nucleotides are TGTGCCAGCAGCCCCGGGGGCCCCGGGGAGCTGTTTTTT. Translating gives CASSPGGPGELFF.

The V call is TRBV5-1, the J call TRBJ1-4, with TRBD1 identical over 7 bases. This CDR3 has 17 amino acids. V was pared by 6 bases and J by 7 bases, with 18 bases of the junction left unmatched. Germline assignment: CDR1 SGHRS and CDR2 YFSETQ. The CDR3 sequence is CASTTGSANIGGEKLFF. DNA of the CDR3: TGCGCCAGCACGACAGGGAGCGCCAACATTGGAGGTGAAAAACTGTTTTTT.

The chain recombines TRBV30 with TRBJ1-5; possibly TRBD1 for D (5 bases). There are 15 residues in the CDR3. The V and J ends lost 0 bases and 2 bases respectively, with 11 bases between them. Germline V gene lookup returns CDR1 GTSNPN and CDR2 SVGIG (reference sequence). The CDR3 loop is CAWSVGRGGNQPQHF. The CDR3 bases are TGTGCCTGGAGTGTGGGAAGGGGTGGCAATCAGCCCCAGCATTTT.

The chain recombines TRBV4-2 with TRBJ2-2, with a possible D match to TRBD1 (6 bases). V was pared by 3 bases and J by 2 bases, with 16 bases between. Germline V CDR1 and CDR2: LGHNA, YNFKEQ. The length of the CDR3 is 17 residues. CDR3 sequence: CASSHVSGAQNTGELFF. CDR3 nucleotides: TGTGCCAGCAGCCATGTATCAGGGGCTCAAAACACCGGGGAGCTGTTTTTT.

The chain combines TRBV30 with TRBJ1-4; the D is unclear. CDR3 length: 11 amino acids. Trimming took 0 bases from V and 8 from J, leaving 4 bases between them. Germline CDR1 reads GTSNPN; CDR2 reads SVGIG (reference sequence). The CDR3 region is CAWSVYEKLFF. The CDR3 region has the DNA TGTGCCTGGAGTGTGTACGAAAAACTGTTTTTT.

The chain employs TRBV7-9 and TRBJ1-1; tentative D call: TRBD1 (6 bases). Looked up from germline, CDR1 is SEHNR and CDR2 is FQNEAQ (reference sequence). V was clipped by 2 bases and J by 6 bases, with 13 bases between them. The CDR3 extends over 14 amino acids. As DNA, the CDR3 is TGTGCCAGCAGCTTAACGGGGGCAGTGGCTGAAGCTTTCTTT. Its translation: CASSLTGAVAEAFF. Variable domain in full (rest from reference TRBV7-9 and TRBJ1-1): DTGVSQNPRHKITKRGQNVTFRCDPISEHNRLYWYRQTLGQGPEFLTYFQNEAQLEKSRLLSDRFSAERPKGSFSTLEIQRTEQGDSAMYLCASSLTGAVAEAFFGQGTRLTVV.

V and J are TRBV7-8 and TRBJ1-5; D is perhaps TRBD1 (5 bases). This CDR3 contains 14 residues. Germline V gene data show CDR1 as SGHVS and CDR2 as FQNEAQ. Trimming took off 6 bases at V and 7 bases at J, with 16 bases between the two ends. In DNA, the CDR3 is TGTGCCAGCAGTCCTGGGGGGGGTTCGCAGCCCCAGCATTTT. As protein: CASSPGGGSQPQHF.

The rearrangement joins TRBV6-6 to TRBJ1-1; 9 nucleotides agree with TRBD1. CDR1 and CDR2 from the germline V gene are MNHNY and SVGAGI (reference sequence). The V and J ends lost 10 bases and 5 bases, in that order; junction bases with no gene match: 8. The CDR3 totals 13 residues. The CDR3 sequence: CAITDRGRTEAFF. The CDR3 DNA is TGTGCCATCACAGACAGGGGGAGGACTGAAGCTTTCTTT.